Below are 10 T cell receptor beta chains sequenced from a single sample in a study of T-cell memory formation after mild COVID-19. In TCRdb, the 5' RACE reads were re-called with MiXCR into one record per CDR3 protein. The repertoire includes 450,000 to 650,000 distinct CDR3 sequences, about 20% of them detected once, and roughly 8.3% sits in the top ten. The sample was PBMCs or a T cell subset sorted from them (not recorded which). The receptors were gathered from an adult woman who had mild COVID-19 (a few samples of this study predate the infection). Cell type and time point are not known.

The CDR3 reads CSVEDQPGRPSYNEQFF. The DNA of the CDR3 is TGCAGCGTTGAAGACCAGCCGGGCCGCCCTTCCTACAATGAGCAGTTCTTC. This chain links TRBV29-1 with TRBJ2-1; D remains unclear. The CDR3 length is 17 residues. V shed 0 bases and J shed 1 base, with 16 bases lying between them. From germline, CDR1 is SQVTM and CDR2 ANQGSEA.

CDR3 nucleotide sequence: TGTGCCAGCAGTAAAGGGACTAGCGGGAAAGAGACCCAGTACTTC. Its translation is CASSKGTSGKETQYF. The chain joins TRBV6-6 to TRBJ2-5, with 13 bases lining up with TRBD2. Germline V lookup: CDR1 MNHNY, CDR2 SVGAGI (reference sequence). Losses at the gene ends were 5 bases for V and 3 bases for J; bases not matched to a gene: 3. The CDR3 has 15 residues.

This clonotype was seen only a few times. The gene calls are TRBV7-9 and TRBJ2-5; TRBD2 agrees at 12 bases. After removal of 4 bases from V and 0 bases from J, the junction contained 12 bases not matched to a gene. CDR1 and CDR2 from the germline V gene are SEHNR and FQNEAQ (reference sequence). The CDR3 spans 19 residues. The CDR3 is CASSSPGLAGSWYQETQYF. The CDR3 DNA is TGTGCCAGCAGCTCACCAGGACTAGCGGGGTCTTGGTACCAAGAGACCCAGTACTTC. Together with reference TRBV7-9 and TRBJ2-5, the CDR3 gives the full variable domain: DTGVSQNPRHKITKRGQNVTFRCDPISEHNRLYWYRQTLGQGPEFLTYFQNEAQLEKSRLLSDRFSAERPKGSFSTLEIQRTEQGDSAMYLCASSSPGLAGSWYQETQYFGPGTRLLVL.

This clonotype was picked up many times. Germline and junction disagree at one end, which may indicate a read error. V and J are TRBV5-1 and TRBJ2-1, with unresolved D. There are 12 residues in the CDR3. Germline V gene sequence: CDR1 SGHRS, CDR2 YFSETQ. In nucleotides, the CDR3 is TGTGCCAGCAGTTTAGCTAACAATGAGCAGTTCTTC. Its protein product is CASSLANNEQFF.

CDR3 sequence (DNA): TGTGCCAGCAGCTTAGAGCCGGGGTCCTACAATGAGCAGTTCTTC. It yields the protein CASSLEPGSYNEQFF. The chain carries TRBV11-2 and TRBJ2-1; D may be TRBD2 (5 bases). The CDR3 covers 15 residues. From germline, CDR1 is SGHAT and CDR2 FQNNGV. V was trimmed by 0 bases and J by 1 base, leaving 7 bases between them.

This clonotype was counted only a few times. The CDR3 here is CASSSPAGGLNEQFF. CDR3 sequence (DNA): TGTGCCAGCAGCTCGCCAGCGGGAGGGCTGAATGAGCAGTTCTTC. The V and J genes are TRBV7-3 and TRBJ2-1; 10 bases are a match to TRBD2. Germline V lookup: CDR1 SGHTA, CDR2 FQGTGA. The ends lost 4 bases at V and 7 bases at J; junction bases unmatched: 7. This CDR3 is 15 amino acids long.

This clonotype was recorded a few times. The chain employs TRBV6-7 and TRBJ2-7, with no clear D. TRBV6-7 is an ORF, and what it does is uncertain. V lost 2 bases and J 3 bases, leaving 8 bases between the germline ends. CDR3 size: 13 residues. CDR3 sequence (DNA): TGTGCCAGCAGTTACAGGGAATACTACGAGCAGTACTTC. Translating it yields CASSYREYYEQYF.

The chain couples TRBV27 to TRBJ2-5; TRBD2 matches at 8 bases. Germline CDR1 reads MNHEY; CDR2 reads SMNVEV (reference sequence). This CDR3 has 17 residues. The trim removed 6 bases at V and 5 bases at J, leaving 17 bases unmatched. The CDR3 region has the DNA TGTGCCAGCAGACCGCTCGTCCGGGGGGGAATCGGGGAGACCCAGTACTTC. Encoded protein: CASRPLVRGGIGETQYF.

J is TRBJ2-1 and V is TRBV29-1; possible D gene TRBD1, 6 bases. The V gene lost 5 bases and the J gene lost 7 bases, with 9 bases spanning the gap. Germline-derived CDR1 and CDR2 are SQVTM and ANQGSEA. This CDR3 is 11 amino acids long. CDR3: CSVSGVNEQFF. For the CDR3, the DNA is TGCAGCGTTTCAGGGGTGAATGAGCAGTTCTTC.

The CDR3 protein is CAIERDPENEQFF. As DNA, the CDR3 is TGTGCCATTGAGCGGGACCCGGAGAATGAGCAGTTCTTC. The rearrangement joins TRBV2 to TRBJ2-1; 7 bases map to TRBD2. The CDR3 is 13 residues long. Trimming at V came to 10 bases and at J to 7 bases, leaving 10 bases not matched to a gene. CDR1 is SNHLY and CDR2 is FYNNEI in the germline V gene.